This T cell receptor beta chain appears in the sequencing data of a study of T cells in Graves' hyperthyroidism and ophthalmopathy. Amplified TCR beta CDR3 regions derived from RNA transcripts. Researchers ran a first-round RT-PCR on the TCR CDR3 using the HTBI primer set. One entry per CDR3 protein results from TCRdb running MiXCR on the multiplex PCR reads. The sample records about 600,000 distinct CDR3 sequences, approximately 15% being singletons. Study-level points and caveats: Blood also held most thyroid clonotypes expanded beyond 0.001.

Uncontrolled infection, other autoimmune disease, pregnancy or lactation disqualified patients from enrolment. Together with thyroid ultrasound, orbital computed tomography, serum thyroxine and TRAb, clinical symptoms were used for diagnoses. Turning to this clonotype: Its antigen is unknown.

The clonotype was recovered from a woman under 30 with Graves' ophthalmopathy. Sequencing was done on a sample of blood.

In nucleotides, the CDR3 is TGTGCCAGCCGGTCGGGGGGGGGGAAGTCCTACAATGAGCAGTTCTTC. Amino acid sequence: CASRSGGGKSYNEQFF. The gene calls are TRBV6-2 or TRBV6-3 and TRBJ2-1; 8 positions agree with TRBD2. CDR3 size: 16 residues. From germline, CDR1 is MNHEY and CDR2 SVGEGT. V shed 8 bases, J shed 1 base, and the junction held 10 bases outside the gene matches.